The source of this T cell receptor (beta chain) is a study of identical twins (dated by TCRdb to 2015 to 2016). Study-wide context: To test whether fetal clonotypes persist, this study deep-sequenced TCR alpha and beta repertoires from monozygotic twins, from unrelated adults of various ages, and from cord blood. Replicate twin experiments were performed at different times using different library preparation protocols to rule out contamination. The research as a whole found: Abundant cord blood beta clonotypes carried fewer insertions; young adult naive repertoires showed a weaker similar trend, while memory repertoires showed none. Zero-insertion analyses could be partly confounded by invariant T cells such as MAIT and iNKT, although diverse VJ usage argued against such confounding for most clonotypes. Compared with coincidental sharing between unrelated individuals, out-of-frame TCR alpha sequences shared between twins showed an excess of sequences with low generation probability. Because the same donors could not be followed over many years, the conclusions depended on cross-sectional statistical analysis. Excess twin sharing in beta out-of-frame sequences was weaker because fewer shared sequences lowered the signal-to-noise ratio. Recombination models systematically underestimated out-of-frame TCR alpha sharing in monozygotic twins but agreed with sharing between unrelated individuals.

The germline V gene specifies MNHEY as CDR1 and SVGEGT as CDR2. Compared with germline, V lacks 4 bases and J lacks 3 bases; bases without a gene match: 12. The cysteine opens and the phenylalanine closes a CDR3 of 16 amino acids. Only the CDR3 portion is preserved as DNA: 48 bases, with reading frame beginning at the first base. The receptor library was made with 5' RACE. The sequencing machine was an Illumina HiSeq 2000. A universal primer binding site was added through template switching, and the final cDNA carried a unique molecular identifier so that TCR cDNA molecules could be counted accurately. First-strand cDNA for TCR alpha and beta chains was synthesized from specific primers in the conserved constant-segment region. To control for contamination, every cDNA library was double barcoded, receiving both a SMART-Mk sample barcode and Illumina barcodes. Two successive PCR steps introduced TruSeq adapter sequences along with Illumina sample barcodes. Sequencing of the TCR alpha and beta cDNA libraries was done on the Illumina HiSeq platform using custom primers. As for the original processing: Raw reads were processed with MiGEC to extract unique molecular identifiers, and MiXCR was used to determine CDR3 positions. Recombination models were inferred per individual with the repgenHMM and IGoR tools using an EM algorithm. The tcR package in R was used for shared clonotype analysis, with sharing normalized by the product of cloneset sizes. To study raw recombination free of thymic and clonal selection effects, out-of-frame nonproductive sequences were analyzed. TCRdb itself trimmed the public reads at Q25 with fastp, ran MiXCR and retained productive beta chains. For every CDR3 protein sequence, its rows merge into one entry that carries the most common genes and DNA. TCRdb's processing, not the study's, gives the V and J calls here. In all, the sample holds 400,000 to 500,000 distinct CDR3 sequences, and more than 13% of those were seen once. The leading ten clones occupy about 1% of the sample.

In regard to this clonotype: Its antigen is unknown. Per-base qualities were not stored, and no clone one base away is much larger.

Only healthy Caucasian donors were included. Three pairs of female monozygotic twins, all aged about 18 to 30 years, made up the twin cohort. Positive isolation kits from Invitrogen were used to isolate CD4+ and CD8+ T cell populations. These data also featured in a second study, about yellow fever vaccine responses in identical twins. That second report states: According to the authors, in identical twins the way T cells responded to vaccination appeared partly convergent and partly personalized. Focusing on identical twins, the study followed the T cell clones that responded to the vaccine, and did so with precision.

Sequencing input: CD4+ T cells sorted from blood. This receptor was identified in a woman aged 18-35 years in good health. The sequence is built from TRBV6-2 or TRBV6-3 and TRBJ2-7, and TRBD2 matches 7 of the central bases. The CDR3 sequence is CASSSIFRGGNYEQYF. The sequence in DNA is TGTGCCAGCAGTTCCATCTTCCGGGGAGGGAACTACGAGCAGTACTTC.